The 26 T cell receptor beta chains in this list originate from one sample, sequenced in a study of blood T cells in healthy people across ages. A sample-barcoded 5' primer and a J-beta primer mix were used in a second PCR of roughly 6 to 11 cycles. TCRdb re-analysed the 5' RACE reads in MiXCR, keeping a single row per CDR3 protein. This sample has over 950,000 distinct CDR3 sequences, with roughly 47% found just once. Sequencing input: blood. These receptors came from a woman aged 55-70 years in good health.

This clonotype was counted at least ten times. This chain links TRBV5-1 with TRBJ1-4; D is ambiguous. V was cut by 2 bases and J by 0 bases, with 5 bases left in between. The CDR3 has 14 residues. Germline V gene lookup returns CDR1 SGHRS and CDR2 YFSETQ. This chain's CDR3 is CASSFGTTNEKLFF. The CDR3 DNA sequence: TGCGCCAGCAGCTTCGGAACAACTAATGAAAAACTGTTTTTT.

The gene calls are TRBV5-6 and TRBJ2-7; the D gene is possibly TRBD1 (5 bases). V lost 2 bases and J 9 bases, leaving 21 bases between the germline ends. CDR3 length: 15 residues. The germline CDR1 and CDR2 sequences are SGHDT and YYEEEE. The CDR3, as DNA: TGTGCCAGCAGCTTCTTTTCGGGCGCAGGGCTCGGGCAGTACTTC. Protein product: CASSFFSGAGLGQYF.

V gene TRBV7-2 combines with J gene TRBJ1-6; D unresolved. The germline gives CDR1 SGHTA, CDR2 FQGNSA. V shed 7 bases and J shed 10 bases, with 14 bases lying between them. The length of the CDR3 is 13 residues. The chain's CDR3 is CASKPLAESPLHF. CDR3 in DNA: TGTGCCAGCAAACCTCTCGCGGAATCACCCCTCCACTTT.

The genes are TRBV6-5 and TRBJ2-3, with D unclear. The CDR3 covers 12 residues. Trimming removed 6 bases from V and 11 bases from J, with 15 bases in between. Germline CDR1 is MNHEY and CDR2 is SVGAGI. The CDR3 bases are TGTGCCAGCAGAACCACAGATACGGGGCAGTATTTT. Its protein is CASRTTDTGQYF.

The CDR3 region is CASSHDNDYGTDTQYF. The CDR3 coding sequence is TGTGCCAGCAGTCACGATAACGACTACGGCACAGATACGCAGTATTTT. The genes are TRBV6-1 and TRBJ2-3; tentatively, D is TRBD2 (5 bases). Germline CDR1 MNHNS, CDR2 SASEGT. The CDR3 contains 16 residues. V lost 5 bases to trimming and J lost 1 base, with 16 bases between them.

This sequence joins TRBV20-1 and TRBJ2-1, with 9 nucleotides matching TRBD1. Germline CDR1 reads DFQATT; CDR2 reads SNEGSKA (reference sequence). The CDR3 is made up of 14 amino acids. The V segment lost 6 bases and the J segment 10 bases; nucleotides outside the gene matches: 13. CDR3: CSAQKSTGGGEQFF. In nucleotides, the CDR3 is TGCAGTGCCCAAAAATCGACAGGGGGAGGGGAGCAGTTCTTC.

This clonotype was counted only a few times. The chain uses TRBV4-1 and TRBJ1-2, with D possibly TRBD1 on 6 matching bases. Looked up from germline, CDR1 is MGHRA and CDR2 is YSYEKL. This CDR3 is built from 14 residues. The V end lost 1 base, the J end lost 4 bases, and 10 bases lay between the germline ends. The CDR3 bases are TGCGCCAGCAGCCAAGTGCGGACAGCCTATGGCTACACCTTC. This sequence encodes CASSQVRTAYGYTF.

The chain uses TRBV7-7 and TRBJ2-2; D might be TRBD2 (6 bases). The CDR3 loop spans 15 amino acids. Trimming left V 6 bases short and J 3 bases short, with 14 bases between. Germline V lookup: CDR1 SSHAT, CDR2 FNYEAQ (reference sequence). The CDR3 reads CASSPWGDYTGELFF. In nucleotides, the CDR3 is TGTGCCAGCAGTCCCTGGGGGGACTACACCGGGGAGCTGTTTTTT.

V gene TRBV20-1 combines with J gene TRBJ2-1; 9 positions match TRBD2. The trim removed 4 bases at V and 8 bases at J, leaving 12 bases unmatched. Looked up from germline, CDR1 is DFQATT and CDR2 is SNEGSKA (reference sequence). There are 15 residues in the CDR3. The CDR3: CSANEELAGFDEQFF. The CDR3 region has the DNA TGCAGTGCTAATGAAGAACTAGCGGGTTTTGATGAGCAGTTCTTC.

The rearrangement joins TRBV6-1 to TRBJ2-7; 10 bases map to TRBD2. Unmatched junction bases numbered 8, after V lost 6 bases and J lost 3 bases. CDR3 length: 15 amino acids. From germline, CDR1 is MNHNS and CDR2 SASEGT. CDR3 nucleotide sequence: TGTGCCAGCAGAAAACTAGCGGGATCCAACTACGAGCAGTACTTC. Translated, it gives CASRKLAGSNYEQYF.

CDR3 nucleotides: TGTGCCAGCACGGCCACCAATACGCAGTATTTT. Its translation: CASTATNTQYF. V and J are TRBV7-2 and TRBJ2-3; D remains ambiguous. Germline V gene lookup returns CDR1 SGHTA and CDR2 FQGNSA. The CDR3 extends over 11 amino acids. Trimming left V 7 bases short and J 7 bases short, with 9 bases between.

The chain has TRBV20-1 and TRBJ2-1, with D tentatively TRBD2 (5 bases). With 3 bases removed from V and 3 bases from J, the gap between germline ends came to 15 bases. The germline CDR1 and CDR2 sequences are DFQATT and SNEGSKA (reference sequence). This CDR3 spans 15 amino acids. CDR3 sequence: CSASSGRAGYNEQFF. The CDR3 nucleotides are TGCAGTGCTAGTTCTGGCCGGGCGGGCTACAATGAGCAGTTCTTC.

The chain couples TRBV3-1 to TRBJ2-5, with D possibly matching TRBD2 (6 bases). The V end lost 2 bases, the J end lost 0 bases, and 13 bases lay between the germline ends. The CDR3 is 16 residues long. CDR1 LGHDT and CDR2 YNNKEL come from the germline V gene (reference sequence). The CDR3 reads CASSQPSRGYQETQYF. CDR3 DNA sequence: TGTGCCAGCAGCCAACCTTCCCGGGGGTACCAAGAGACCCAGTACTTC.

The CDR3 region has the DNA TGCGCCACCCAGACAGGGGGCGTTACCGGGGAGCTGTTTTTT. Translating it yields CATQTGGVTGELFF. The chain joins TRBV5-1 to TRBJ2-2, with 10 nucleotides matching TRBD1. CDR3 length equals 14 residues. After removal of 9 bases from V and 5 bases from J, the junction contained 7 bases not matched to a gene. Germline lookup yields CDR1 SGHRS and CDR2 YFSETQ.

This chain uses TRBV13 with TRBJ2-3, with TRBD2 identical over 13 bases. Losses at the gene ends were 5 bases for V and 5 bases for J; bases not matched to a gene: 10. CDR3 length: 17 residues. Germline V gene data show CDR1 as PRHDT and CDR2 as FYEKMQ (reference sequence). CDR3 bases: TGTGCCAGCAGCCGCAGGACTAGCGGGAGACGGCTAGATACGCAGTATTTT. This gives the protein CASSRRTSGRRLDTQYF.

The J gene is TRBJ2-1, the V gene TRBV29-1; 11 nucleotides agree with TRBD2. In germline, CDR1 is SQVTM, CDR2 ANQGSEA. V was pared by 4 bases and J by 4 bases, with 3 bases of the junction left unmatched. This CDR3 is 14 amino acids long. CDR3 residues: CSVALAGGYNEQFF. DNA for the CDR3: TGCAGCGTTGCGTTAGCGGGAGGGTACAATGAGCAGTTCTTC.

V usage is TRBV5-1 and J usage is TRBJ2-7, with unresolved D. From germline, CDR1 is SGHRS and CDR2 YFSETQ. V was clipped by 0 bases and J by 6 bases, with 10 bases between them. The CDR3 length is 13 residues. The chain's CDR3 is CASSLVGVPEQYF. In nucleotides, the CDR3 is TGCGCCAGCAGCTTGGTTGGCGTTCCCGAGCAGTACTTC.

Comments on this clonotype: The germline gene is not matched at one end of the junction; a read error may be the cause. The rearrangement links TRBV7-2 to TRBJ2-1, with 8 bases aligning to TRBD1. The V gene's germline CDR1 is SGHTA and CDR2 FQGNSA. The CDR3 totals 12 residues. CDR3 loop: CASSWTGLEQFF. DNA for the CDR3: TGTGCCAGCAGCTGGACAGGGCTTGAGCAGTTCTTT.

This clonotype was found once. This chain links TRBV7-2 with TRBJ2-7, with a tentative D call TRBD2 (6 bases). The germline CDR1 and CDR2 sequences are SGHTA and FQGNSA. The length of the CDR3 is 16 residues. V was shortened by 3 bases and J by 3 bases, with 18 bases between the two germline ends. The CDR3 nucleotides are TGTGCCAGCAGCTTTCCCGTGGGGGGAGCACACTACGAGCAGTACTTC. Its translation is CASSFPVGGAHYEQYF.

V gene TRBV15 combines with J gene TRBJ2-1; TRBD2 aligns across 9 bases. This CDR3 has 17 amino acids. The V gene end was trimmed by 3 bases and the J gene end by 4 bases; junction bases not matched to a gene: 10. Germline loops: CDR1 LNHNV, CDR2 YYDKDF (reference sequence). The CDR3, as DNA: TGTGCCACCAGCAGGCTCGCTAGCGGGATCGGTTACAATGAGCAGTTCTTC. Amino acid sequence: CATSRLASGIGYNEQFF.

This clonotype was counted ten times or more. This sequence joins TRBV12-3 or TRBV12-4 and TRBJ2-7; no clear D. The CDR3 runs to 13 residues. V lost 5 bases, J lost 0 bases, and 8 bases lay in between. The CDR3 region has the DNA TGTGCCAGCAGTAAAGCAATCTCCTACGAGCAGTACTTC. Translating gives CASSKAISYEQYF.

This clonotype was observed a few times. The chain's CDR3 is CSVAWGNEQFF. The CDR3 nucleotides read TGCAGCGTCGCATGGGGCAATGAGCAGTTCTTC. The J gene is TRBJ2-1, the V gene TRBV29-1; D call uncertain. V was clipped by 6 bases and J by 6 bases, with 9 bases between them. Germline CDR1 and CDR2: SQVTM and ANQGSEA. The CDR3 has 11 residues.

This chain's CDR3 is CASSLEGLAGDTQYF. CDR3 in DNA: TGCGCCAGCAGCTTGGAAGGTCTAGCGGGAGACACGCAGTATTTT. The V gene is TRBV5-1, the J gene TRBJ2-3; 10 bases are a match to TRBD2. This CDR3 contains 15 residues. The ends lost 0 bases at V and 9 bases at J; junction bases unmatched: 7. Germline V gene lookup returns CDR1 SGHRS and CDR2 YFSETQ.

Only a few counts were recorded for this clonotype. This chain connects TRBV5-1 to TRBJ1-2, with a weak D call TRBD1 (6 bases). Between the trimmed V and J ends, which lost 4 bases and 4 bases, there was a span of 17 bases. The germline CDR1 and CDR2 sequences are SGHRS and YFSETQ. The CDR3 extends over 15 amino acids. The CDR3 bases are TGCGCCAGCAGCCTCCCAGGGCCCAGGGGCTATGGCTACACCTTC. Amino acid sequence: CASSLPGPRGYGYTF.

The V gene is TRBV7-3, the J gene TRBJ2-2; D may be TRBD2 (6 bases). Trimming took off 2 bases at V and 0 bases at J, with 13 bases between the two ends. The CDR3 extends over 17 amino acids. The germline CDR1 and CDR2 sequences are SGHTA and FQGTGA. The CDR3 here is CASSLRLTGANTGELFF. The DNA of the CDR3 is TGTGCCAGCAGCTTACGGTTGACGGGAGCGAACACCGGGGAGCTGTTTTTT.

In this sample, this clonotype turned up a few times. The rearrangement joins TRBV5-5 to TRBJ2-3, with D possibly TRBD2 on 5 matching bases. V was shortened by 2 bases and J by 6 bases, with 7 bases between the two germline ends. Per the germline V gene, CDR1 is SGHKS and CDR2 is YYEKEE (reference sequence). The CDR3 has 12 residues. CDR3 residues: CASSFTGDTQYF. The DNA of the CDR3 is TGTGCCAGCAGCTTTACGGGGGATACGCAGTATTTT.